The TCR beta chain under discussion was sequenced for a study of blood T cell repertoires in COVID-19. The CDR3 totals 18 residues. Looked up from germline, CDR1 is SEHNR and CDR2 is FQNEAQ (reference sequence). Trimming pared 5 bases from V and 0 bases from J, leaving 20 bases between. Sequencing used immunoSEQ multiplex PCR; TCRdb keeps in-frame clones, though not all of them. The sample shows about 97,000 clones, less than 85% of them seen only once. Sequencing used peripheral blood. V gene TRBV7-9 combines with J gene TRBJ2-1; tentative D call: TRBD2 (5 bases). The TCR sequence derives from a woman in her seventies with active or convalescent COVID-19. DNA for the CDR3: TGTGCCAGCAGCCCCCTAGCCCGGACTGTAATCTCCTACAATGAGCAGTTCTTC. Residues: CASSPLARTVISYNEQFF.